The clone carrying this TCR beta chain came up once. This sample is drawn from a study of T cell responses to AZD1222 COVID-19 vaccine. The data were produced by immunoSEQ multiplex PCR, yet TCRdb's version contains in-frame clones alone and is incomplete. The data contain more than 110,000 clones, about 92% of them seen just once; the ten biggest clones take up 2.5% to 3.5%. There are 15 residues in the CDR3. Looked up from germline, CDR1 is SEHNR and CDR2 is FQNEAQ (reference sequence). The germline V and J ends were trimmed by 5 bases and 4 bases, with 15 bases remaining between them. This clonotype was obtained from an adult in good health. This rearrangement joins TRBV7-9 to TRBJ1-3, with a weak D call TRBD1 (6 bases). The sequences come from peripheral blood, collected on day 0 of AZD1222 vaccination. CDR3 in DNA: TGTGCCAGCAGCCCAACCCAAACAGGGGGAAACACCATATATTTT. Amino acid sequence: CASSPTQTGGNTIYF.